The 3 T cell receptor beta chains presented below share a single source sample, sequenced in a study of T cells after yellow fever vaccination (dated by TCRdb to between 2017 and 2020). Library method: 5' RACE. TCRdb names Illumina HiSeq 2500 as the instrument used. Starting from the raw public reads, TCRdb applied fastp trimming at Q25, assembled clones with MiXCR and retained in-frame beta chains. Rows are combined by CDR3 protein, so each entry shows the most common genes and DNA. The sample table contains just under 600,000 distinct CDR3 sequences; only one count was recorded for roughly 13% of them. Of the sample, around 15% falls within the top ten clones. This sample's treatment or condition label indicates: live attenuated yellow fever vaccine strain. This specimen was PBMCs, taken on the day of the yellow fever booster vaccination. These receptors all come from a man younger than 45 who received the YFV17D yellow fever vaccine.

The chain recombines TRBV5-1 with TRBJ2-5; D could derive from TRBD1 or TRBD2 (5 bases each). The V gene's germline CDR1 is SGHRS and CDR2 YFSETQ. The CDR3 contains 12 residues. The V and J ends lost 7 bases and 7 bases respectively, with 14 bases between them. The CDR3 DNA follows: TGCGCCAGCCGAGGGGATGATGGGACCCAGTACTTC. Protein: CASRGDDGTQYF. Full variable domain (outside the CDR3, taken from reference TRBV5-1 and TRBJ2-5): KAGVTQTPRYLIKTRGQQVTLSCSPISGHRSVSWYQQTPGQGLQFLFEYFSETQRNKGNFPGRFSGRQFSNSRSEMNVSTLELGDSALYLCASRGDDGTQYFGPGTRLLVL.

CDR3 in DNA: TGCGCCAGCAGCCACCTTGGCCGACCGGAGACCCAGTACTTC. This encodes CASSHLGRPETQYF. The chain joins TRBV4-1 to TRBJ2-5; D gene uncertain. CDR1 MGHRA and CDR2 YSYEKL come from the germline V gene. CDR3 length: 14 amino acids. V was clipped by 3 bases and J by 5 bases, with 13 bases between them.

This clonotype was counted only a few times. V and J are TRBV12-5 and TRBJ1-5; D is possibly TRBD1 (5 bases). V lost 1 base and J 6 bases, leaving 7 bases between the germline ends. The CDR3 is made up of 13 amino acids. Germline lookup yields CDR1 LGHNT and CDR2 FRNRAP. The DNA of the CDR3 is TGTGCTAGTGGTTTGGGGGGCATTCAGCCCCAGCATTTT. Translated: CASGLGGIQPQHF.